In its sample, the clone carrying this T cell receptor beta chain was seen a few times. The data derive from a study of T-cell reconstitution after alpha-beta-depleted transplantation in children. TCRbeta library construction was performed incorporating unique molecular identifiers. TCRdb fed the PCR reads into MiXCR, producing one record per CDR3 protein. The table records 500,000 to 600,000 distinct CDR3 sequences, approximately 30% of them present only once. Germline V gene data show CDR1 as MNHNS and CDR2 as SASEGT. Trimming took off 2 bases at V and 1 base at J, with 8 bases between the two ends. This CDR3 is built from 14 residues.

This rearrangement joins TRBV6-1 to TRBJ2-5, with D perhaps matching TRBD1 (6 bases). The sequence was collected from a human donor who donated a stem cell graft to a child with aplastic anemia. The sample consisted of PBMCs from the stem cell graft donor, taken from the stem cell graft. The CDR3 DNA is TGTGCCAGCAGTGAACAGGGGACCCAAGAGACCCAGTACTTC. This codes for CASSEQGTQETQYF.